This passage covers 20 T cell receptor beta chains from one sample sequenced in a study of CD8+CD57+ T cells in acquired aplastic anemia. It was patients with CD8+CD57+ cell expansion by flow cytometry who were chosen for sequencing. TCR beta VDJ and CDR3 were profiled, and genomic DNA was the template. TCRdb processed the reads anew with MiXCR; each CDR3 protein has one entry. Of 200,000 or so distinct CDR3 sequences listed, under 55% are singletons. Sequenced input: sorted CD4+, CD8+, or CD8+CD57+ T cells (not recorded which) from PBMCs. The receptors originated from a human donor with aplastic anemia.

The chain is built from TRBV24-1 and TRBJ2-2; a weak D match, TRBD2 (7 bases). Trimming took off 9 bases at V and 5 bases at J, with 15 bases between the two ends. The CDR3 is 14 amino acids. The germline gives CDR1 KGHDR, CDR2 SFDVKD. CDR3 coding DNA: TGTGCCACCGGGGCGGGGGCGCGGACCGGGGAGCTGTTTTTT. It encodes CATGAGARTGELFF.

This clonotype was detected many times. The CDR3 protein is CASSLTSGQPQHF. The CDR3 region has the DNA TGTGCCAGCAGCTTAACATCTGGTCAGCCCCAGCATTTT. The chain carries TRBV7-3 and TRBJ1-5; no clear D. Trimming took 0 bases from V and 6 from J, leaving 6 bases between them. Germline-derived CDR1 and CDR2 are SGHTA and FQGTGA. The CDR3 runs 13 residues.

The CDR3 region is CASSFGTGNQPQHF. The CDR3 bases are TGTGCCAGCAGCTTCGGGACAGGCAATCAGCCCCAGCATTTT. The gene calls are TRBV7-9 and TRBJ1-5; 7 bases line up with TRBD1. CDR1 and CDR2 from the germline V gene are SEHNR and FQNEAQ (reference sequence). There are 14 residues in the CDR3. The V segment lost 3 bases and the J segment 2 bases; nucleotides outside the gene matches: 1.

The chain employs TRBV25-1 and TRBJ2-7, with D possibly TRBD1 on 6 matching bases. The V end was cut by 4 bases, the J end by 5 bases, with 18 bases between. This CDR3 has 15 residues. Germline CDR1 is MGHDK and CDR2 is SYGVNS. The DNA for the CDR3 is TGTGCCAGCAGTGTCCTACCCGACAGGATCCACGAGCAGTACTTC. It yields the protein CASSVLPDRIHEQYF.

The J gene is TRBJ2-5, the V gene TRBV20-1, with unresolved D. V was clipped by 3 bases and J by 9 bases, with 2 bases between them. Germline loops: CDR1 DFQATT, CDR2 SNEGSKA (reference sequence). The CDR3 is 8 residues long. This chain's CDR3 is CSARPQYF. In DNA, the CDR3 is TGCAGTGCTAGGCCCCAGTACTTC.

The V gene is TRBV7-9, the J gene TRBJ1-6; D unresolved. Between the trimmed V and J ends, which lost 1 base and 8 bases, there was a span of 9 bases. Germline assignment: CDR1 SEHNR and CDR2 FQNEAQ (reference sequence). The CDR3 is 14 amino acids. The DNA for the CDR3 is TGTGCCAGCAGCTTAGGACAATCAGATTCACCCCTCCACTTT. Its translation: CASSLGQSDSPLHF.

The rearrangement joins TRBV5-6 to TRBJ1-2, with 8 bases matching TRBD1. This CDR3 region has 16 residues. Germline lookup yields CDR1 SGHDT and CDR2 YYEEEE. V lost 0 bases and J lost 3; bases outside the gene matches: 7. For the CDR3, the DNA is TGTGCCAGCAGCTTGGGGAGACAGGGGATCGACTATGGCTACACCTTC. The encoded protein is CASSLGRQGIDYGYTF.

This chain links TRBV19 with TRBJ1-1; D is undetermined. There are 13 residues in the CDR3. Trimming shortened V by 7 bases and J by 9 bases, and 18 bases separated the two germline ends. Germline V gene data show CDR1 as LNHDA and CDR2 as SQIVND (reference sequence). The CDR3 DNA reads as TGTGCCAGTAATTCGGCCCTCGACCCGCAAGCTTTCTTT. This codes for CASNSALDPQAFF. The complete variable domain, with remaining parts taken from reference TRBV19 and TRBJ1-1, reads DGGITQSPKYLFRKEGQNVTLSCEQNLNHDAMYWYRQDPGQGLRLIYYSQIVNDFQKGDIAEGYSVSREKKESFPLTVTSAQKNPTAFYLCASNSALDPQAFFGQGTRLTVV.

A remark on this clonotype: The junction shows a germline mismatch at one end, possibly a read error. This rearrangement joins TRBV10-3 to TRBJ2-1, with 10 positions matching TRBD2. The CDR3 is 16 residues long. Germline CDR1 reads ENHRY; CDR2 reads SYGVKD. CDR3: CASSSPSGRAYNEQFF. DNA of the CDR3: TGTGCCAGCAGTTCCCCGAGCGGGAGGGCCTACAATGAGCAGTTCTTC.

As regards this clonotype: One junction end does not reproduce the germline sequence, and a read error may be involved. The chain employs TRBV24-1 and TRBJ1-5; D is undetermined. This CDR3 spans 12 amino acids. Per the germline V gene, CDR1 is KGHDR and CDR2 is SFDVKD. For the CDR3, the DNA is TGTGCCGCCAGTGACTTTGGTGGGCCCCAGCATTTT. This codes for CAASDFGGPQHF.

The genes are TRBV2 and TRBJ2-3; D remains ambiguous. V was cut by 1 base and J by 6 bases, with 14 bases left in between. Germline V gene sequence: CDR1 SNHLY, CDR2 FYNNEI. The CDR3 has 15 residues. The CDR3 region is CASSEGLVNLDTQYF. The DNA for the CDR3 is TGTGCCAGCAGTGAAGGCCTAGTTAACCTCGATACGCAGTATTTT.

This clonotype has ten or more counts. Mismatch with germline at one junction end may stem from a read error. This sequence joins TRBV5-6 and TRBJ2-7; tentative D call: TRBD1 (7 bases). The CDR3 has 15 amino acids. Germline V gene sequence: CDR1 SGHDT, CDR2 YYEEEE. CDR3 in amino acids: CASRLAGQGAYEQYF. The DNA for the CDR3 is TGTGCCAGCAGGTTGGCGGGGCAGGGGGCCTACGAGCAGTACTTC.

As for this clonotype: A read error may be the cause here, since a much bigger clone is one base away. The chain links TRBV5-1 to TRBJ2-1; D might be TRBD1 (5 bases). The CDR3 runs to 15 residues. Germline V gene sequence: CDR1 SGHRS, CDR2 YFSETQ. The CDR3 DNA is TGCGCCAGCAGCCCGATGGGTAGGGGTACAAATGAGCAGATCTTC. This codes for CASSPMGRGTNEQIF.

The V gene is TRBV24-1, the J gene TRBJ2-3; D not certain. Germline-derived CDR1 and CDR2 are KGHDR and SFDVKD. V was trimmed by 1 base and J by 5 bases, leaving 6 bases between them. This CDR3 has 13 residues. The CDR3 sequence is CATSDFGEDTQYF. The CDR3 nucleotides are TGTGCCACCAGTGATTTTGGCGAAGATACGCAGTATTTT.

This chain links TRBV24-1 with TRBJ2-2; 10 bases are a match to TRBD1. The J segment lost 4 bases and the V segment lost 0 bases, leaving 4 bases of the junction unmatched. The CDR3 totals 17 residues. Looked up from germline, CDR1 is KGHDR and CDR2 is SFDVKD. CDR3 nucleotide sequence: TGTGCCACCAGTGATTTGCTGAGGGACAGGGGCACCGGGGAGCTGTTTTTT. This translates into CATSDLLRDRGTGELFF.

This chain uses TRBV2 with TRBJ1-3; 7 nucleotides match TRBD1. Losses at the gene ends were 7 bases for V and 2 bases for J; bases not matched to a gene: 5. Germline assignment: CDR1 SNHLY and CDR2 FYNNEI. CDR3 length equals 14 residues. The CDR3 region is CASTRGQTGNTIYF. CDR3 nucleotides: TGTGCCAGCACCCGGGGACAGACTGGAAACACCATATATTTT. Together with reference TRBV2 and TRBJ1-3, the CDR3 gives the full variable domain: EPEVTQTPSHQVTQMGQEVILRCVPISNHLYFYWYRQILGQKVEFLVSFYNNEISEKSEIFDDQFSVERPDGSNFTLKIRSTKLEDSAMYFCASTRGQTGNTIYFGEGSWLTVV.

The gene calls are TRBV15 and TRBJ2-7, with D possibly TRBD1 on 7 matching bases. The CDR3 runs to 15 residues. Germline V gives CDR1 LNHNV, CDR2 YYDKDF (reference sequence). The V gene lost 0 bases and the J gene lost 5 bases, with 14 bases spanning the gap. The CDR3 sequence: CATSRDQAGQNEQYF. In DNA form, the CDR3 reads TGTGCCACCAGCAGAGATCAGGCGGGACAGAACGAGCAGTACTTC.

This clonotype was seen repeatedly, ten times or more. V is TRBV20-1 and J is TRBJ1-1, with TRBD1 identical over 7 bases. Germline CDR1 is DFQATT and CDR2 is SNEGSKA (reference sequence). J lost 1 base, V lost 3 bases, and 14 bases had no gene match. The length of the CDR3 is 17 residues. The CDR3 loop is CSASLSRGGTRNTEAFF. CDR3 nucleotide sequence: TGCAGTGCTAGTCTCTCCAGGGGGGGGACCCGGAACACTGAAGCTTTCTTT.

The V and J genes are TRBV29-1 and TRBJ2-7; D ambiguous. V was pared by 1 base and J by 7 bases, with 14 bases between. Germline CDR1 is SQVTM and CDR2 is ANQGSEA. CDR3 length: 13 amino acids. CDR3 nucleotides: TGCAGCGTTGAAGGGGCCGGAAAGGCAGAGCAGTACTTC. Its protein product is CSVEGAGKAEQYF.

The table lists this clonotype with many counts. The rearrangement uses TRBV20-1 and TRBJ1-2; D is perhaps TRBD1 (5 bases). Germline V gives CDR1 DFQATT, CDR2 SNEGSKA (reference sequence). The CDR3 runs 13 residues. V was cut by 8 bases and J by 0 bases, with 13 bases left in between. In nucleotides, the CDR3 is TGCAGTCCCCTTGAGGGGACTAACTATGGCTACACCTTC. This translates into CSPLEGTNYGYTF.